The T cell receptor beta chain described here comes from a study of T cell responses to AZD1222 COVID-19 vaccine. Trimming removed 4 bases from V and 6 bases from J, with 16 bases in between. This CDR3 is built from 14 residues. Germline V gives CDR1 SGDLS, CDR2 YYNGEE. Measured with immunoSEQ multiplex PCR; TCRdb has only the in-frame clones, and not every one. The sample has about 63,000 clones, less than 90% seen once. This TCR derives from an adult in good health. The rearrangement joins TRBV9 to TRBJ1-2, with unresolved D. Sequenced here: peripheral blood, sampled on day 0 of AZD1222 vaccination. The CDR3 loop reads CASSLSKGENGYTF. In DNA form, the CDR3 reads TGTGCCAGCAGCCTCAGTAAAGGAGAAAATGGCTACACCTTC.